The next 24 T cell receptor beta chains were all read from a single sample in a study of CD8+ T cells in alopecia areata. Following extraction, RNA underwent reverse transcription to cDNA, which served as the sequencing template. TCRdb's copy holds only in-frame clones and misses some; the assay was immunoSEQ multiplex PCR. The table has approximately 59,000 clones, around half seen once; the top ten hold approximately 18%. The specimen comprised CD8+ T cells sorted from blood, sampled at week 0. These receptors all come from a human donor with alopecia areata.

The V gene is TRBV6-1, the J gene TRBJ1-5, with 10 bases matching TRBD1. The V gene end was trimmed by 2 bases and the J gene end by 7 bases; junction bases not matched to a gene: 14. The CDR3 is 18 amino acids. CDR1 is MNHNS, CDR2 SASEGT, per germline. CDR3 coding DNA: TGTGCCAGCAGTGAAACCGCCGGGACAGGGGATCAGGTCCAGCCCCAGCATTTT. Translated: CASSETAGTGDQVQPQHF.

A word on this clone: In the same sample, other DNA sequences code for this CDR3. The CDR3 bases are TGCAGCGTTGTTGCGGGGGTGAACACCGGGGAGCTGTTTTTT. This codes for CSVVAGVNTGELFF. The genes are TRBV29-1 and TRBJ2-2, with TRBD2 matching over 7 bases. Germline-derived CDR1 and CDR2 are SQVTM and ANQGSEA. The CDR3 runs to 14 residues. V shed 4 bases, J shed 1 base, and the junction held 3 bases outside the gene matches.

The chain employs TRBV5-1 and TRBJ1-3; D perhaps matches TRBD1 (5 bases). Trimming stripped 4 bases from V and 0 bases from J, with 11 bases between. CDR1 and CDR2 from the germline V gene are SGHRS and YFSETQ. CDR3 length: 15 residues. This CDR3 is CASSETASSGNTIYF. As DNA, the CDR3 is TGCGCCAGCAGCGAGACAGCTAGCTCTGGAAACACCATATATTTT.

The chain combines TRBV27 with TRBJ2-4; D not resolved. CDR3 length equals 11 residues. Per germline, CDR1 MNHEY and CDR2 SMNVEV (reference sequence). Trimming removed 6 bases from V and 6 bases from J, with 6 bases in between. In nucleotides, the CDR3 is TGTGCCAGCAGCCTCGGAAACATTCAGTACTTC. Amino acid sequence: CASSLGNIQYF.

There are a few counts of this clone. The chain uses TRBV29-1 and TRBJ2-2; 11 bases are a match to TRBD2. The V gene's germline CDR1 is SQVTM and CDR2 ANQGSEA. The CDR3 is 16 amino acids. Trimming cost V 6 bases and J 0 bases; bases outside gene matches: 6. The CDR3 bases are TGCAGCGTCGATCTAGCGGGAGGCGCGAACACCGGGGAGCTGTTTTTT. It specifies CSVDLAGGANTGELFF.

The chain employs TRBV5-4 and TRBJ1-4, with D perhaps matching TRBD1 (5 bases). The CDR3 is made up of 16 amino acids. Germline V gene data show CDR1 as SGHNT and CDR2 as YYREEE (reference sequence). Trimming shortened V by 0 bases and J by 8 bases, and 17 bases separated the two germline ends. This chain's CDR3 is CASSLDRVGPGEKLFF. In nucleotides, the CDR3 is TGTGCCAGCAGCTTGGACCGGGTCGGGCCAGGGGAAAAACTGTTTTTT.

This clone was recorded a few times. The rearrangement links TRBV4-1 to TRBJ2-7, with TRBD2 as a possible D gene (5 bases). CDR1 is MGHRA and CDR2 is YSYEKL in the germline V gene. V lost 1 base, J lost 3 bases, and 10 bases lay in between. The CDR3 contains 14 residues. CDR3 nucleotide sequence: TGCGCCAGCAGCCAAGTGGCCGGGAACTACGAGCAGTACTTC. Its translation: CASSQVAGNYEQYF.

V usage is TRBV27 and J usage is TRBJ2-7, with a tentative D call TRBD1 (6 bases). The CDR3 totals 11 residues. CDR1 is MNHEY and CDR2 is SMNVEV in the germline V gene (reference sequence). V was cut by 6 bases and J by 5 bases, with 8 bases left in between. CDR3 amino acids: CASRAGDEQYF. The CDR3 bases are TGTGCCAGCAGGGCAGGGGACGAGCAGTACTTC.

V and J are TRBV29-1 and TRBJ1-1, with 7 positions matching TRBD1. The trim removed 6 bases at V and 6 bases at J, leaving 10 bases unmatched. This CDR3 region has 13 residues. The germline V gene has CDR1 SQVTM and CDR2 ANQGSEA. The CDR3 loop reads CSVPPRQGPEAFF. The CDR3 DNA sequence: TGCAGCGTGCCGCCGCGACAGGGTCCTGAAGCTTTCTTT.

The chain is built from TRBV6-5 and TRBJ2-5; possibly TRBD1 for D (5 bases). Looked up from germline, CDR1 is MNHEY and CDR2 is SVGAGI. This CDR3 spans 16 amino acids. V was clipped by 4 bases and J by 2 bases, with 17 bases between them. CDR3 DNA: TGTGCCAGCAGTTTAGGGAACAGGAGACCACAAGAGACCCAGTACTTC. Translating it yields CASSLGNRRPQETQYF.

This CDR3 reads CASRQTTILAGGLDTQYF. CDR3 nucleotide sequence: TGTGCCAGCAGACAAACCACCATACTAGCGGGAGGTTTAGATACGCAGTATTTT. The chain is built from TRBV27 and TRBJ2-3; 12 positions match TRBD2. The CDR3 runs to 18 residues. Germline V gene data show CDR1 as MNHEY and CDR2 as SMNVEV (reference sequence). With V trimmed by 6 bases and J by 5 bases, 15 bases remained unmatched.

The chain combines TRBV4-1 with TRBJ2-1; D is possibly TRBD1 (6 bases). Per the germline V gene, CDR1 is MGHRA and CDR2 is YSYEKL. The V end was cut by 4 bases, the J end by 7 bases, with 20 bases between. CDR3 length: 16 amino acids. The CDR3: CASSPRDRFEGNEQFF. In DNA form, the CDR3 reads TGCGCCAGCAGCCCACGAGACAGGTTTGAAGGGAATGAGCAGTTCTTC.

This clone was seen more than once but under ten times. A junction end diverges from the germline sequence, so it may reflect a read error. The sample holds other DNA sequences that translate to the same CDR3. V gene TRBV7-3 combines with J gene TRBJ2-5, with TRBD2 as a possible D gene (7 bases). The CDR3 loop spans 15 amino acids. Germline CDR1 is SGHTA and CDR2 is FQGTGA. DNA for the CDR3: TGCGCCAGCAGCCAAGATGGCGGGGGCGGAGAGACCCAGTACTTC. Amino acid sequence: CASSQDGGGGETQYF.

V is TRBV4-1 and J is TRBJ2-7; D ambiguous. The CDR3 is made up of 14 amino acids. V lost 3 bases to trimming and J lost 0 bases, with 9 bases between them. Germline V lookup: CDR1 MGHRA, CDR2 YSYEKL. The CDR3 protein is CASSQANPSYEQYF. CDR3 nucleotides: TGCGCCAGCAGCCAGGCCAATCCCTCCTACGAGCAGTACTTC.

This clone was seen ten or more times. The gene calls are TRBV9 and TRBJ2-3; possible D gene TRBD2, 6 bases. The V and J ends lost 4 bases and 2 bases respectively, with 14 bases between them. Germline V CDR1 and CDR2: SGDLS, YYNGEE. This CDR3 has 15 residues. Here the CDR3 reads CASSTWDSSTDTQYF. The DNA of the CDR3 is TGTGCCAGCAGCACCTGGGACTCCTCCACAGATACGCAGTATTTT.

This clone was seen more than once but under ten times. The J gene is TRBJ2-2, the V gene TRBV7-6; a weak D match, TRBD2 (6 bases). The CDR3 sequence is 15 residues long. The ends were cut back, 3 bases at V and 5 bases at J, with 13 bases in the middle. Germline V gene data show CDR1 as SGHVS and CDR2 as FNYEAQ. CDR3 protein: CASSFFREQTGELFF. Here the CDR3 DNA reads TGTGCCAGCAGCTTCTTCCGGGAGCAAACCGGGGAGCTGTTTTTT.

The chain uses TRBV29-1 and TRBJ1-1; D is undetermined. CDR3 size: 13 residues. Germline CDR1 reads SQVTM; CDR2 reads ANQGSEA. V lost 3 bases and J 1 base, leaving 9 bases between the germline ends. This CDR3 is CSVDVAGNTEAFF. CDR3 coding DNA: TGCAGCGTTGATGTCGCGGGGAACACTGAAGCTTTCTTT. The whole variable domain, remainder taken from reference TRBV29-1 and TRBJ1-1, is SAVISQKPSRDICQRGTSLTIQCQVDSQVTMMFWYRQQPGQSLTLIATANQGSEATYESGFVIDKFPISRPNLTFSTLTVSNMSPEDSSIYLCSVDVAGNTEAFFGQGTRLTVV.

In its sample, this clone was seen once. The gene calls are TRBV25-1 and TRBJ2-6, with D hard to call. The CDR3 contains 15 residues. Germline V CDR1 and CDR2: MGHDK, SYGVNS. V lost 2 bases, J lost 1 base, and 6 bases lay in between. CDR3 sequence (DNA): TGTGCCAGCAGTGAACGGCGATCTGGGGCCAACGTCCTGACTTTC. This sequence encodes CASSERRSGANVLTF.

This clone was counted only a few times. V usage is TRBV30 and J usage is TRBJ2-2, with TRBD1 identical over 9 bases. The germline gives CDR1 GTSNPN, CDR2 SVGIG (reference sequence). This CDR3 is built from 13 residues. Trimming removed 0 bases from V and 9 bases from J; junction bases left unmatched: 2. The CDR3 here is CAWSVQGARELFF. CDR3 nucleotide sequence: TGTGCCTGGAGTGTACAGGGGGCCCGGGAGCTGTTTTTT.

DNA of the CDR3: TGCGCCAGCAGCCAAGATCCAGGGACCTATGGCTACACCTTC. Protein product: CASSQDPGTYGYTF. This chain links TRBV4-1 with TRBJ1-2; perhaps TRBD1 as D (5 bases). The CDR3 contains 14 residues. Germline V lookup: CDR1 MGHRA, CDR2 YSYEKL. Trimming took 0 bases from V and 4 from J, leaving 9 bases between them.

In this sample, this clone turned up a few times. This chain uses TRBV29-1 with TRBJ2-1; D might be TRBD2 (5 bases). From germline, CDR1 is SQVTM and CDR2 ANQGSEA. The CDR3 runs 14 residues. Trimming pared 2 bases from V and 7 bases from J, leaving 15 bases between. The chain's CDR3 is CSVEFEGLDNEQFF. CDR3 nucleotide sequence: TGCAGCGTTGAATTCGAGGGCCTGGATAATGAGCAGTTCTTC.

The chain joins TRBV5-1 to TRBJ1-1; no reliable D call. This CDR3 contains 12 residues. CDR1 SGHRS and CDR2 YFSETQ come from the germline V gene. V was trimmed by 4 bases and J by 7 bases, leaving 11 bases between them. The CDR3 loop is CASSLTPVEAFF. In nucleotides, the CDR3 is TGCGCCAGCAGCCTCACGCCGGTTGAAGCTTTCTTT.

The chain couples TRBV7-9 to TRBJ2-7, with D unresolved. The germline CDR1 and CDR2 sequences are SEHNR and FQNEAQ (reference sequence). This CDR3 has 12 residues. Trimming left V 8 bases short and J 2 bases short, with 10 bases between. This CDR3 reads CASDGATYEQYF. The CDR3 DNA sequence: TGTGCCAGCGACGGTGCTACCTACGAGCAGTACTTC.

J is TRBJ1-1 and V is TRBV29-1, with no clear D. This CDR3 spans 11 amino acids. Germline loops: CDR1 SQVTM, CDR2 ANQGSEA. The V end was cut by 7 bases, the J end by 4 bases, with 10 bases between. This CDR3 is CSGEVFTEAFF. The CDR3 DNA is TGCAGCGGAGAGGTTTTCACTGAAGCTTTCTTT. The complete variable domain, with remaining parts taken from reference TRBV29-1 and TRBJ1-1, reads SAVISQKPSRDICQRGTSLTIQCQVDSQVTMMFWYRQQPGQSLTLIATANQGSEATYESGFVIDKFPISRPNLTFSTLTVSNMSPEDSSIYLCSGEVFTEAFFGQGTRLTVV.